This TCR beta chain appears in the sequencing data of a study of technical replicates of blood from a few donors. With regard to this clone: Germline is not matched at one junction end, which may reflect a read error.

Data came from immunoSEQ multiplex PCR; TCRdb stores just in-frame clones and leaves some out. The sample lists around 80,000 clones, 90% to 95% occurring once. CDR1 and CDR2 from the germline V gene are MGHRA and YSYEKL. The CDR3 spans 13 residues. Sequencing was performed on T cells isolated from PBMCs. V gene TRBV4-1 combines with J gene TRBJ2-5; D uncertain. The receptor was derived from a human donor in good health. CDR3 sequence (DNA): TGCGCCAGCAGCCAAGGATTAAGAGAGGCCCAGTACTTC. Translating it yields CASSQGLREAQYF.